This T cell receptor (beta chain) was documented in a study of T cells in Graves' hyperthyroidism and ophthalmopathy (dated by TCRdb to the late 2010s). For context, the study as a whole: Peripheral blood samples were taken at initial diagnosis, before any treatment was given. TCR V-J signatures able to tell the groups apart were searched for in a discovery cohort of about a hundred patients, of whom around 43 had Graves' ophthalmopathy and more than 55 had stable Graves' hyperthyroidism. An independent validation cohort of under 20 hyperthyroidism patients and about 16 patients who later progressed to ophthalmopathy tested prospective prediction of ophthalmopathy. The approximately 100 discovery patients were randomly split 7:3 into training and test sets. The study also compared thyroid tissue and blood T-cell repertoires from more than five Graves' hyperthyroidism patients. Following sampling, methimazole starting at 30 mg daily was given to hyperthyroidism patients, and high-dose intravenous methylprednisolone was given to ophthalmopathy patients. According to the paper, TCR Vbeta CDR3 sequencing was carried out on about 140 peripheral blood samples, which came from fewer than 50 ophthalmopathy, around 75 hyperthyroidism and about 17 progressor patients.

Stable Graves' hyperthyroidism was defined as the absence of progression to ophthalmopathy over 18 months of follow-up. Hyperthyroidism patients were newly diagnosed, with disease duration under 2 months, and aged 18 to 65 years. Patients with uncontrolled infections, other autoimmune diseases, pregnancy or lactation were excluded. Diagnoses relied on clinical symptoms, serum thyroxine and TRAb, thyroid ultrasound and orbital computed tomography. PBMCs were separated from around 9.1 ml of fresh peripheral blood using Ficoll-Paque density gradient centrifugation. Total RNA was extracted with Trizol reagent, and quality was checked on an Agilent 2100 Bioanalyzer. Trimming removed 0 bases from V and 2 bases from J, leaving 11 bases between the germline ends. The CDR3 numbers 16 residues from cysteine through phenylalanine. The sequence is cut down to CDR3 DNA, 48 bases in frame from base 1. CDR1 and CDR2, looked up from the germline V gene (reference sequence), are LNHNV and YYDKDF.

Broad study findings and their caveats: No statistical method was used to fix the sample size in advance, and group allocation was not hidden from the investigators. Most expanded thyroid clonotypes (frequency above 0.001) were also found in blood, which suggests that blood repertoires may mirror thyroid immune responses. In validation, progression to ophthalmopathy was predicted by the model with 65% to 71% sensitivity and about 72% specificity, a median of approximately 6.5 months before onset. A 13 V-J signature model separated ophthalmopathy from stable hyperthyroidism, with around 91% sensitivity and roughly 84% specificity in cross-validation and 80%/75% in testing.

This clonotype was counted between two and nine times. The specificity of this receptor is unknown. No clone much larger than this one lies a single base away; base qualities are absent. The TCR beta CDR3 regions were amplified from the RNA transcripts. A first-round RT-PCR of the TCR CDR3 used the HTBI primer set with the Qiagen OneStep RT-PCR kit. A second multiplex PCR round built the libraries, followed by size selection and purification. Paired-end sequencing of the libraries was performed with 100 bp reads on an Illumina HiSeq2000. The source study handled its data this way. SOAPnuke was used to process the raw data, with reads discarded if the reads contained adapters or uncalled bases, had a mean Phred below 15, or lacked an exact constant-primer or identifier match. COPE v1.2.5 was used to merge high-quality paired reads, and clonotypes were defined as unique nucleotide sequences. MiTCR v1.1 was used to align clonotypes to the IMGT TRBV, TRBD and TRBJ reference segments. The analysis included only V-J combinations with a frequency above 0.0001, which together covered 99.2% of the repertoires. A TCS score was defined as the ratio of F50 (clonal expansion) to E x V (chaos), with BLOSUM62-based TCRdist applied between CDR3 peptides within each V-J. Welch's t-statistics and random forest reduced some 510 V-J features to some 14, which were used in a naive Bayes classifier (R e1071). TCRdb reprocessed the public reads (quality trimming at Q25 with fastp, clone calling with MiXCR) and kept in-frame beta chains. Merged by CDR3 protein, the rows form single entries marked with the most common genes and DNA. These V and J calls rely on TCRdb rather than the paper's analysis. The sample includes hundreds of thousands of distinct CDR3 sequences, with less than 15% observed a single time. The leading ten clones occupy 10% of the sample.

The TCR sequence derives from a woman under 30 with Graves' hyperthyroidism. The sample was blood. The chain is encoded by TRBV15 joined to TRBJ1-5; the D gene remains uncertain. The DNA reads TGTGCCACCAGCAGAGACCTAGGAGAGGGCAATCAGCCCCAGCATTTT. It translates to CATSRDLGEGNQPQHF.